The text below deals with one T cell receptor (beta chain). The sample comes from a study of T cell responses to AZD1222 COVID-19 vaccine. Clones were read by immunoSEQ multiplex PCR, and TCRdb kept only the in-frame ones, dropping some. The sample shows around 130,000 clones, over 90% of them seen only once. The starting material was peripheral blood, obtained on day 0 of AZD1222 vaccination. This TCR was sampled from an adult in good health.

CDR3 in amino acids: CASTLIGGETQYF. CDR3 in DNA: TGTGCCAGCACCCTCATTGGGGGAGAGACCCAGTACTTC. The chain has TRBV28 and TRBJ2-5; D assignment may be TRBD1 or TRBD2 (5 bases each). V lost 7 bases and J 4 bases, leaving 13 bases between the germline ends. Germline-derived CDR1 and CDR2 are MDHEN and SYDVKM. This CDR3 has 13 amino acids. The variable domain in full, with the rest retrieved from reference TRBV28 and TRBJ2-5, is DVKVTQSSRYLVKRTGEKVFLECVQDMDHENMFWYRQDPGLGLRLIYFSYDVKMKEKGDIPEGYSVSREKKERFSLILESASTNQTSMYLCASTLIGGETQYFGPGTRLLVL.